A selection of T cell receptor beta chains follows, all from one sample in a study of T cells in Graves' hyperthyroidism and ophthalmopathy. TCRdb independently ran MiXCR on the multiplex PCR reads; one entry per CDR3 protein. The sample carries fewer than 450,000 distinct CDR3 sequences, over 12% recorded once. Sequenced input: blood. Receptors originate from a man between 50 and 59 years old with Graves' ophthalmopathy. The CDR3 runs from the conserved cysteine through the conserved F or W. The listing skips clone size in some rows; elsewhere it reads once, few, many or a size class.

V gene	J gene	clone size	CDR3 protein
TRBV30	TRBJ2-5	many	CAWSLGLAGEETQYF
TRBV2	TRBJ2-7	few	CASSEARGGIGEQYF
TRBV5-1	TRBJ1-6	.	CASGGSSSPLHF
TRBV19	TRBJ1-1	many	CASSTAGGDEAFF
TRBV2	TRBJ2-5	.	CASSEGGRVSETQYF
TRBV13	TRBJ2-7	.	CASRSGQLPYEQYF
TRBV30	TRBJ2-1	many	CAWSTASSSYNEQFF
TRBV2	TRBJ2-7	many	CASAEQGAGSEQYF
TRBV5-6	TRBJ2-1	many	CASSPTTSYNEQFF
TRBV20-1	TRBJ2-7	.	CSARTDRGYEQYF
TRBV6-1	TRBJ1-3	few	CASGGQGITAGNTIYF
TRBV7-9	TRBJ1-5	.	CASSLERDNQPQHF
TRBV20-1	TRBJ2-7	few	CSARALAGGLYEQYF
TRBV5-1	TRBJ2-2	many	CASRGTANTGELFF
TRBV30	TRBJ1-2	many	CAWGDYGYTF
TRBV7-4	TRBJ2-7	many	CASSLNCWRGSYEQYF
TRBV15	TRBJ2-3	many	CATSRVPGSSTDTQYF
TRBV20-1	TRBJ2-1	many	CSVGAQFF
TRBV10-3	TRBJ2-1	few	CAIRGTRGEQFF
TRBV18	TRBJ2-7	many	CASSSTGTDEQYF